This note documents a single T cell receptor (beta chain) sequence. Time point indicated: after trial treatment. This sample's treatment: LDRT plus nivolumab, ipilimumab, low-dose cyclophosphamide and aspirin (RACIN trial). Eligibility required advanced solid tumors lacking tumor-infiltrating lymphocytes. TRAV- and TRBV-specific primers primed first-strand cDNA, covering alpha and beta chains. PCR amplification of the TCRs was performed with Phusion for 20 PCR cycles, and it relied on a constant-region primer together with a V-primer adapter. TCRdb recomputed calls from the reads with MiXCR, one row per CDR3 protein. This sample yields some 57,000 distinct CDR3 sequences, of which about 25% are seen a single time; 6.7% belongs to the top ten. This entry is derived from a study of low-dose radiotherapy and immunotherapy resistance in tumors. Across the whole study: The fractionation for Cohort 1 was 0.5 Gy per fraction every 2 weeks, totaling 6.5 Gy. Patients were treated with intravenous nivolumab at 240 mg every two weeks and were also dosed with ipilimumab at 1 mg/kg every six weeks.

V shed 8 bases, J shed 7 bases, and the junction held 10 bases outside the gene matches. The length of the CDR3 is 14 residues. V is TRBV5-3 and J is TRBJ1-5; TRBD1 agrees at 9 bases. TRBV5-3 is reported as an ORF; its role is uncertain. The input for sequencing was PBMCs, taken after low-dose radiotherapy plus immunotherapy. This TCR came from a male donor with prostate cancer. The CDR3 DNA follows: TGTGCCAGCAGCAGACGGACAGGGGACCAGCCCCAGCATTTT. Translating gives CASSRRTGDQPQHF.